This T cell receptor beta chain comes out of a study of T-cell memory formation after mild COVID-19. MiXCR, run by TCRdb on the 5' RACE reads, gives a single entry per CDR3 protein. The sample consists of about 470,000 distinct CDR3 sequences, 15% to 20% of them appearing once. This clonotype has ten or more counts. The CDR3 loop spans 13 amino acids. Trimming cost V 3 bases and J 4 bases, with 9 bases left between them. Sequenced material: PBMCs or a T cell subset sorted from them (not recorded which). The rearrangement links TRBV12-3 or TRBV12-4 to TRBJ2-5; D may correspond to TRBD1 or TRBD2 (5 bases each). The receptor comes from an adult woman who had mild COVID-19 (a few samples of this study predate the infection). Cell type and time point are not known. CDR3: CASSFRGRETQYF. The DNA for the CDR3 is TGTGCCAGCAGTTTCCGGGGACGAGAGACCCAGTACTTC.